This paragraph covers one T cell receptor (beta chain) sequence. Which antigen it targets is not known. Base qualities were left out, and no much larger clone turns up one base away. The data belong to a study of Ad26.COV2.S vaccination and SARS-CoV-2 variants (dated by TCRdb to about 2021). With regard to the full study: Vaccine-arm donors came from COV1001, a multicentre, randomized, double-blind, placebo-controlled phase I-IIa trial of Ad26.COV2.S in healthy adults. The TCR-sequenced set comprised about 32 samples: around 20 Ad26.COV2.S vaccine recipients, 5 placebo recipients and 8 SARS-CoV-2 convalescent individuals. Sequencing of the TCRbeta repertoire served to evaluate the specificity and breadth of SARS-CoV-2-reactive T cell receptors following Ad26.COV2.S vaccination. Participants in the trial were split at random into five groups of five each, receiving low-dose or high-dose Ad26.COV2.S once or twice, or else placebo on both occasions. Dosing of Ad26.COV2.S was intramuscular, at either 5x10^10 or 1x10^11 viral particles, delivered as one shot or as two shots spaced 56 days apart. Blinding of investigators to trial group allocation was maintained during experiments and outcome assessment.

The treatment or condition label of this sample denotes: around 19 received Ad26.COV2.S at low or high dose, single or two shots; a few received placebo; per-sample allocation not given. Repertoires of vaccine and placebo recipients were sequenced from samples taken on day 63 after the first injection. In Cohort 1b, roughly 26 adults aged 18-55 years were enrolled at a single site in Boston, USA, between 29 July and 7 August 2020. As a vaccine, Ad26.COV2.S was a replication-incompetent adenovirus type 26 vector that expressed a prefusion-stabilized SARS-CoV-2 spike protein derived from the original Wuhan strain. Its CDR3 holds 12 amino acids, cysteine through phenylalanine. Just the 36-base CDR3 DNA is kept, in frame starting at base 1. V is cut by 1 base and J by 4 bases, and the space between the germline ends is 5 bases. From the germline V gene, CDR1 is SGHRS and CDR2 is YFSETQ. What the authors observed across the whole study: According to the authors, total T cell responses may have been underestimated by the TCR breadth and depth analyses. The study was not powered for comparison of responses between vaccine doses or regimens. Substantial breadth of spike-specific CD8+ and CD4+ T cell responses was reported after vaccination. Spike-specific TCR breadth was higher in Ad26.COV2.S recipients than in placebo recipients (P = 0.0014). Comparable non-spike TCR breadth was observed between vaccine and placebo recipients, consistent with only spike being contained in the vaccine.

The immunoSEQ Assay was used to sequence TCRbeta CDR3 regions. After extraction, genomic DNA underwent amplification by bias-controlled multiplex PCR, followed by high-throughput sequencing. The original methods were these. Collapsing and filtering of sequences were performed to quantify the absolute abundance of each unique TCRbeta CDR3 region. T cell fraction was estimated by normalizing TCRbeta template counts to usable DNA, with usable DNA measured through amplification of reference genes found in all nucleated cells. Repertoire TCRs were annotated as SARS-CoV-2-specific when V gene, CDR3 amino acid sequence and J gene were exactly matched to a known reactive TCR set. The reference SARS-CoV-2 TCR set came from MIRA and was filtered for enrichment in COVID-19-positive ImmuneCODE repertoires, removing public or cross-reactive TCRs. Based on the MIRA antigens, annotated TCRs were further analysed at the level of specific ORF or position within ORF. Breadth was defined as the number of annotated unique rearrangements divided by the total number of unique productive rearrangements, and depth was defined as the summed frequency of the annotated unique rearrangements. Group comparisons of TCR breadth used two-sided Wilcoxon rank-sum tests. TCRdb carries this immuneACCESS record with in-frame sequences only. Its versions omit some clonotypes, under half of them owing to an unresolved V gene in the studies checked, with the rest unexplained. The V and J calls and the clone size are those of that table, but D and trimming were determined from the DNA. This sample lists about 680,000 clones; 70% to 90% were detected once. Jointly, the top ten make up 1.5% of the sample.

This receptor was identified in a person aged 18-60 years who received the Ad26.COV2.S COVID-19 vaccine or a placebo. The sample was peripheral blood, taken in a trial of Ad26.COV2.S vaccine versus placebo. This receptor chain uses TRBV5-1 and TRBJ2-5; the D gene remains uncertain. In nucleotide form, the sequence is TGCGCCAGCAGCTTGCGTGGAGAGACCCAGTACTTC. The encoded protein is CASSLRGETQYF.